Detailed here is one T cell receptor beta chain. Its antigen is undetermined. A second about 7 to 12 cycle PCR used barcoded and J-beta primers. The authors tagged each cDNA molecule using a template-switch adaptor with 12 random nucleotides. In TCRdb, the 5' RACE reads were re-called with MiXCR into one record per CDR3 protein. Here the sample spans roughly 1.5 million distinct CDR3 sequences, around 40% being singletons. The source of the sample is a study of blood T cells in healthy people across ages. Notes on the study in general: Estimated diversity, derived from one million T cells, was regarded as an underestimate. Naive T cell percentage and TCR beta diversity correlated strongly. PBMCs left unsorted prevented a conclusive naive versus antigen-experienced comparison.

CDR3 length: 13 amino acids. V shed 5 bases and J shed 11 bases, with 18 bases lying between them. The receptor's source is a young woman in good health. The sample comprised blood. The V gene is TRBV12-3 or TRBV12-4, the J gene TRBJ2-5; no firm D call. CDR3 bases: TGTGCCAGCAGTCCATTACTGGTGGCAGAGCAGTACTTC. It yields the protein CASSPLLVAEQYF.